This T cell receptor (beta chain) derives from a study of CD8 T cells in ankylosing spondylitis. Study-wide results and caveats: Those disease-linked clones were CD8+; they were also relatively rare in peripheral blood. In the blood and synovial fluid of reactive arthritis, some motif variants had been previously reported. The authors reported significant enrichment of disease-linked clones in matched ankylosing spondylitis synovial fluid. Blood of patients with ankylosing spondylitis appeared to be characterized by a TCR beta motif of about eight highly homologous variants.

Germline V CDR1 and CDR2: LGHNA, YNFKEQ. The CDR3 loop spans 18 amino acids. V gave up 4 bases and J gave up 2 bases; unmatched junction bases: 8. A note on this clonotype: The antigen remains undetermined.

Making use of molecular barcodes, quantitative 5'-RACE generated TCR beta libraries. TCRdb called the 5' RACE reads again in MiXCR, with one record for every CDR3 protein. The repertoire consists of about 540,000 distinct CDR3 sequences, with 9.5% to 15% occurring once and the leading ten covering nearly 7%. Sample: blood, either unsorted or a sorted T cell fraction (not recorded which). The chain combines TRBV4-2 with TRBJ2-3; 14 bases agree with TRBD2. The sequence was collected from a male donor with ankylosing spondylitis. The CDR3 protein is CASSLLGTSGSPTDTQYF. CDR3 in DNA: TGTGCCAGCAGCCTCCTCGGGACTAGCGGGAGTCCCACAGATACGCAGTATTTT.